The 22 T cell receptor beta chains reported below all come from one sample, sequenced in a study of OX40 agonist ivuxolimab in advanced cancers. Sequenced by immunoSEQ multiplex PCR; TCRdb stores in-frame clones only, minus some. The repertoire holds roughly 90,000 clones, with 91% as singletons. Sequenced here: CD4+ or CD8+ T cells sorted from blood, sampled in a trial of the OX40 agonist ivuxolimab. These receptors all stem from an adult with an advanced solid tumor such as melanoma, head and neck, liver or kidney cancer.

This clone was counted once. The V call is TRBV18, the J call TRBJ2-7; 10 nucleotides match TRBD1. The CDR3 is 18 amino acids. With V trimmed by 6 bases and J by 0 bases, 14 bases remained unmatched. Germline CDR1 and CDR2: KGHSH and LQKENI. In DNA form, the CDR3 reads TGTGCCAGCTCTCCCTTGGACAGGGGGTCTTATATCTCCTACGAGCAGTACTTC. This sequence encodes CASSPLDRGSYISYEQYF.

The V gene is TRBV10-3, the J gene TRBJ1-5; no firm D call. Trimming took off 0 bases at V and 3 bases at J, with 9 bases between the two ends. The CDR3 length is 15 residues. Germline V CDR1 and CDR2: ENHRY, SYGVKD. The CDR3 DNA follows: TGTGCCATCAGTGAGTCGACTATGGCCAATCAGCCCCAGCATTTT. Translation gives CAISESTMANQPQHF.

This clone was seen only a few times. V gene TRBV11-2 combines with J gene TRBJ1-1; possibly TRBD1 for D (6 bases). CDR1 and CDR2 (germline): SGHAT, FQNNGV. CDR3 length: 12 amino acids. V was trimmed by 5 bases and J by 4 bases, leaving 8 bases between them. CDR3 sequence reads: CASSPGATEAFF. The CDR3 bases are TGTGCCAGCAGCCCAGGGGCCACTGAAGCTTTCTTT.

V usage is TRBV4-1 and J usage is TRBJ2-1; no clear D. CDR3 size: 15 residues. V gave up 0 bases and J gave up 7 bases, with 13 bases separating them. Per the germline V gene, CDR1 is MGHRA and CDR2 is YSYEKL. For the CDR3, the DNA is TGCGCCAGCAGCCAAGAACATTACTCCCGAAATGAGCAGTTCTTC. Its translation: CASSQEHYSRNEQFF.

Concerning this clone: The same CDR3 is also encoded by other DNA sequences in this sample. CDR3 amino acids: CSVATGGWDQPQHF. CDR3 nucleotide sequence: TGCAGCGTTGCGACAGGGGGCTGGGATCAGCCCCAGCATTTT. This chain joins TRBV29-1 and TRBJ1-5; 10 bases line up with TRBD1. This CDR3 has 14 amino acids. J lost 5 bases, V lost 4 bases, and 5 bases had no gene match. CDR1 is SQVTM and CDR2 is ANQGSEA in the germline V gene. The entire variable domain, with the rest obtained from reference TRBV29-1 and TRBJ1-5, is as follows: SAVISQKPSRDICQRGTSLTIQCQVDSQVTMMFWYRQQPGQSLTLIATANQGSEATYESGFVIDKFPISRPNLTFSTLTVSNMSPEDSSIYLCSVATGGWDQPQHFGDGTRLSIL.

V usage is TRBV29-1 and J usage is TRBJ2-2; 10 nucleotides match TRBD2. This CDR3 comprises 15 residues. Trimming cost V 1 base and J 3 bases; bases outside gene matches: 2. Germline V CDR1 and CDR2: SQVTM, ANQGSEA. The chain's CDR3 is CSVEVSGRHTGELFF. CDR3 in DNA: TGCAGCGTTGAAGTTAGCGGGAGGCACACCGGGGAGCTGTTTTTT.

CDR3 sequence: CASTPLTGVYGYTF. The CDR3 bases are TGTGCCAGCACCCCATTGACAGGGGTCTATGGCTACACCTTC. The chain recombines TRBV6-5 with TRBJ1-2, with 8 positions matching TRBD1. The CDR3 extends over 14 amino acids. Germline CDR1 MNHEY, CDR2 SVGAGI. The V and J ends lost 7 bases and 4 bases, in that order; junction bases with no gene match: 8.

V is TRBV9 and J is TRBJ2-1; possible D gene TRBD2, 5 bases. Trimming pared 0 bases from V and 4 bases from J, leaving 11 bases between. Per the germline V gene, CDR1 is SGDLS and CDR2 is YYNGEE. The CDR3 is 15 residues long. The CDR3 protein is CASSVGTVTYNEQFF. In nucleotides, the CDR3 is TGTGCCAGCAGCGTAGGGACTGTCACATACAATGAGCAGTTCTTC.

A few counts support this clone. The V gene is TRBV6-6, the J gene TRBJ2-2, with D perhaps matching TRBD2 (6 bases). Trimming took 6 bases from V and 1 from J, leaving 12 bases between them. The CDR3 has 15 residues. Germline values: CDR1 MNHNY, CDR2 SVGAGI (reference sequence). The CDR3 nucleotides read TGTGCCAGCAGAAGAGGGGACTTGAACACCGGGGAGCTGTTTTTT. It yields the protein CASRRGDLNTGELFF.

The chain links TRBV5-1 to TRBJ2-3; D remains ambiguous. Looked up from germline, CDR1 is SGHRS and CDR2 is YFSETQ. The CDR3 is 11 amino acids. Trimming took off 7 bases at V and 6 bases at J, with 9 bases between the two ends. For the CDR3, the DNA is TGCGCCAGCGCATCTTCGGATACGCAGTATTTT. This codes for CASASSDTQYF.

The rearrangement uses TRBV18 and TRBJ2-5; TRBD2 aligns across 8 bases. The better agreement between TRBJ2-7 and the DNA end casts doubt on the J call. The CDR3 sequence is 14 residues long. Germline CDR1 and CDR2: KGHSH and LQKENI. As DNA, the CDR3 is TGTGCCAGCTCACCGCAGCGGGAGCCCCACGAGCAGTACTTC. Its translation: CASSPQREPHEQYF.

The rearrangement uses TRBV29-1 and TRBJ1-5; perhaps TRBD1 as D (6 bases). The CDR3 extends over 12 amino acids. From germline, CDR1 is SQVTM and CDR2 ANQGSEA. Trimming left V 7 bases short and J 7 bases short, with 14 bases between. In nucleotides, the CDR3 is TGCAGCGGGGGGGGCGGGGACCAGCCCCAGCATTTT. This codes for CSGGGGDQPQHF. Combining the CDR3 with reference TRBV29-1 and TRBJ1-5 gives the whole variable domain SAVISQKPSRDICQRGTSLTIQCQVDSQVTMMFWYRQQPGQSLTLIATANQGSEATYESGFVIDKFPISRPNLTFSTLTVSNMSPEDSSIYLCSGGGGDQPQHFGDGTRLSIL.

This clone occurred once. This sequence joins TRBV29-1 and TRBJ2-1; 9 nucleotides agree with TRBD2. The ends lost 5 bases at V and 0 bases at J; junction bases unmatched: 11. Germline-derived CDR1 and CDR2 are SQVTM and ANQGSEA. This CDR3 is 17 amino acids long. The CDR3 protein is CSVKRLAESNSYNEQFF. CDR3 coding DNA: TGCAGCGTTAAACGACTAGCGGAATCAAACTCCTACAATGAGCAGTTCTTC.

The chain recombines TRBV19 with TRBJ1-1, with 7 bases matching TRBD1. CDR1 LNHDA and CDR2 SQIVND come from the germline V gene (reference sequence). V gave up 6 bases and J gave up 6 bases; unmatched junction bases: 4. There are 12 residues in the CDR3. The CDR3 nucleotides read TGTGCCAGTAGCAGGGGGAGCTCTGAAGCTTTCTTT. Translating it yields CASSRGSSEAFF.

J is TRBJ2-7 and V is TRBV27; TRBD1 might be the D (5 bases). Trimming removed 2 bases at V and 5 bases at J, with 10 bases between. The CDR3 runs 13 residues. The germline CDR1 and CDR2 sequences are MNHEY and SMNVEV (reference sequence). In DNA form, the CDR3 reads TGTGCCAGCAGTTTAGCGCAGGGCCACGAGCAGTACTTC. Amino acid sequence: CASSLAQGHEQYF.

This chain links TRBV6-1 with TRBJ1-2; no definite D call. With 1 base removed from V and 7 bases from J, the gap between germline ends came to 10 bases. The germline V gene encodes CDR1 MNHNS and CDR2 SASEGT. This CDR3 has 13 residues. CDR3 sequence (DNA): TGTGCCAGCAGTGAAGATTTCGCTTTTGGCTACACCTTC. Translated, it gives CASSEDFAFGYTF.

The chain employs TRBV18 and TRBJ1-1, with D possibly matching TRBD1 (6 bases). There are 15 residues in the CDR3. The V and J ends lost 4 bases and 1 base respectively, with 13 bases between them. The germline V gene has CDR1 KGHSH and CDR2 LQKENI. Here the CDR3 reads CASSLNRVANTEAFF. In nucleotides, the CDR3 is TGTGCCAGCTCACTTAACAGGGTCGCGAACACTGAAGCTTTCTTT.

The sample holds one count of this clone. The rearrangement joins TRBV15 to TRBJ2-1; D not certain. The CDR3 runs to 16 residues. The germline CDR1 and CDR2 sequences are LNHNV and YYDKDF (reference sequence). V lost 4 bases, J lost 5 bases, and 18 bases lay in between. The CDR3 is CATSKQRVSSNNEQFF. The DNA of the CDR3 is TGTGCCACCAGCAAGCAACGTGTATCAAGCAACAATGAGCAGTTCTTC.

The chain uses TRBV6-1 and TRBJ2-7; D not certain. The CDR3 length is 15 residues. CDR1 and CDR2 (germline): MNHNS, SASEGT. V shed 1 base and J shed 1 base, with 11 bases lying between them. CDR3 in amino acids: CASSEEVTASYEQYF. The CDR3 DNA follows: TGTGCCAGCAGTGAAGAAGTTACAGCTTCCTACGAGCAGTACTTC.

The rearrangement uses TRBV5-1 and TRBJ1-2; D unclear. This CDR3 is built from 13 residues. Per germline, CDR1 SGHRS and CDR2 YFSETQ. The germline V and J ends were trimmed by 4 bases and 8 bases, with 15 bases remaining between them. The CDR3 loop reads CASSVDLGRGYTF. CDR3 in DNA: TGCGCCAGCAGCGTGGACCTTGGACGGGGCTACACCTTC.

The CDR3 protein is CASSSPRGAMDTQYF. CDR3 DNA sequence: TGTGCCAGCAGTTCCCCACGGGGGGCCATGGATACGCAGTATTTT. This chain joins TRBV28 and TRBJ2-3; D possibly corresponds to TRBD2 (7 bases). The germline V gene encodes CDR1 MDHEN and CDR2 SYDVKM. The CDR3 is 15 residues long. Trimming pared 4 bases from V and 6 bases from J, leaving 17 bases between.

The chain joins TRBV6-1 to TRBJ2-1, with 10 positions matching TRBD1. CDR1 is MNHNS and CDR2 is SASEGT in the germline V gene. The CDR3 spans 13 residues. With 6 bases clipped from V and 7 bases from J, the junction kept 3 bases outside the gene matches. CDR3 nucleotide sequence: TGTGCCAGCAGAAGACAGGGGGCGAATGAGCAGTTCTTC. This encodes CASRRQGANEQFF.